These 32 T cell receptor beta chains were all obtained from the same sample, sequenced in a study of blood T cells in healthy people across ages. Through a sample-barcoded 5' primer and a J-beta primer mix, a second PCR was run for roughly 6 to 12 cycles. TCRdb reprocessed the 5' RACE reads with MiXCR, giving one entry per CDR3 protein. The sample has 780,000 or so distinct CDR3 sequences, approximately 53% seen once. The source material was blood. All receptors derive from a man aged 40-50 years in good health.

Worth noting for this clonotype: A read error may be the cause here, since a much bigger clone is one base away. The rearrangement links TRBV6-5 to TRBJ2-5, with TRBD2 matching 13 bases. This CDR3 spans 16 amino acids. From germline, CDR1 is MNHEY and CDR2 SVGAGI. V shed 0 bases and J 5 bases; nucleotides not matched to a gene: 3. The CDR3 DNA reads TGTGCCAGCAGTTACTCGGGACTAGCGGGACGGGAGACCCAGTACTTC. Translating gives CASSYSGLAGRETQYF.

This clonotype was detected once. The chain uses TRBV27 and TRBJ2-1; D gene unclear. CDR3 length: 13 amino acids. V lost 2 bases and J lost 7, with 9 bases in between. Germline V gene sequence: CDR1 MNHEY, CDR2 SMNVEV (reference sequence). The CDR3 is CASSLNPRNEQFF. CDR3 DNA: TGTGCCAGCAGTTTAAATCCGCGGAATGAGCAGTTCTTC.

The gene calls are TRBV4-1 and TRBJ2-7, with a possible D match to TRBD2 (6 bases). The CDR3 runs 16 residues. CDR1 and CDR2 (germline): MGHRA, YSYEKL. V was clipped by 3 bases and J by 6 bases, with 21 bases between them. The DNA for the CDR3 is TGCGCCAGCAGCCATGTAGCAGGAGGGCCTCCTCTCGAGCAGTACTTC. Translated, it gives CASSHVAGGPPLEQYF.

V is TRBV28 and J is TRBJ2-7; 7 bases are shared with TRBD1. V lost 6 bases, J lost 4 bases, and 9 bases stayed unmatched. CDR1 MDHEN and CDR2 SYDVKM come from the germline V gene. The CDR3 runs to 14 residues. The CDR3: CASSLRQGRYEQYF. The DNA of the CDR3 is TGTGCCAGCAGCCTCCGACAGGGTCGGTACGAGCAGTACTTC.

In this sample, this clonotype turned up once. The CDR3 DNA sequence: TGTGCCAGCAGTGAATCAGGGTTGGGGAACTATGGCTACACCTTC. It codes for CASSESGLGNYGYTF. The chain joins TRBV6-4 to TRBJ1-2; tentative D call: TRBD1 (5 bases). Trimming pared 3 bases from V and 2 bases from J, leaving 13 bases between. Germline CDR1 reads MRHNA; CDR2 reads SNTAGT. This CDR3 spans 15 amino acids.

The chain uses TRBV27 and TRBJ2-5; TRBD1 agrees at 10 bases. This CDR3 is 15 amino acids long. Germline CDR1 MNHEY, CDR2 SMNVEV (reference sequence). V shed 5 bases and J 5 bases; nucleotides not matched to a gene: 8. This CDR3 is CASSQDRGSEETQYF. CDR3 DNA: TGTGCCAGCAGTCAGGACAGGGGGAGCGAGGAGACCCAGTACTTC.

The chain employs TRBV27 and TRBJ2-5; D possibly uses TRBD1 or TRBD2 (5 bases each). V lost 5 bases to trimming and J lost 2 bases, with 21 bases between them. The CDR3 runs 17 residues. Germline V CDR1 and CDR2: MNHEY, SMNVEV (reference sequence). The DNA for the CDR3 is TGTGCCAGCAGTCTCCAAGCATGGGGGTCCTTACAAGAGACCCAGTACTTC. This codes for CASSLQAWGSLQETQYF.

This chain connects TRBV7-2 to TRBJ1-2; D possibly corresponds to TRBD1 (6 bases). The CDR3 runs 13 residues. Germline CDR1 is SGHTA and CDR2 is FQGNSA. Trimming removed 2 bases from V and 11 bases from J, with 15 bases in between. CDR3 region: CASSLRRDRRYTF. Here the CDR3 DNA reads TGTGCCAGCAGCTTAAGACGTGACAGGCGGTACACCTTC.

The V and J genes are TRBV27 and TRBJ2-7; D is ambiguous. The germline gives CDR1 MNHEY, CDR2 SMNVEV (reference sequence). Trimming shortened V by 3 bases and J by 3 bases, and 9 bases separated the two germline ends. The CDR3 totals 13 residues. DNA of the CDR3: TGTGCCAGCAGTTTCGGAGTTTTCTACGAGCAGTACTTC. Its translation: CASSFGVFYEQYF.

This chain connects TRBV6-6 to TRBJ2-7, with D uncertain. Deletions cut 2 bases from V and 4 bases from J, with 15 bases between. The germline V gene encodes CDR1 MNHNY and CDR2 SVGAGI (reference sequence). CDR3 length: 15 amino acids. DNA of the CDR3: TGTGCCAGCAGTTACGACGGTACAGTAAGGTACGAGCAGTACTTC. Translation: CASSYDGTVRYEQYF.

This clonotype has just a few counts. The chain has TRBV29-1 and TRBJ2-7; D possibly corresponds to TRBD1 (5 bases). Germline CDR1 and CDR2: SQVTM and ANQGSEA. The CDR3 covers 16 residues. Deletions cut 4 bases from V and 4 bases from J, with 23 bases between. CDR3 coding DNA: TGCAGCGTTGTTCGGTCGGCGACAGCCAACACTTACGAGCAGTACTTC. Protein sequence: CSVVRSATANTYEQYF.

This clonotype was detected a few times. The CDR3 DNA follows: TGCAGTGCTAGAGGTTTCTTTAGCGGGGGCACAGATACGCAGTATTTT. The encoded protein is CSARGFFSGGTDTQYF. The chain has TRBV20-1 and TRBJ2-3; 8 bases line up with TRBD2. After removal of 1 base from V and 1 base from J, the junction contained 7 bases not matched to a gene. Per the germline V gene, CDR1 is DFQATT and CDR2 is SNEGSKA (reference sequence). The CDR3 extends over 16 amino acids.

This rearrangement joins TRBV12-5 to TRBJ2-1; 9 bases are a match to TRBD1. The CDR3 extends over 13 amino acids. Germline CDR1 and CDR2: LGHNT and FRNRAP. V lost 1 base to trimming and J lost 14 bases; unmatched junction nucleotides: 6. In nucleotides, the CDR3 is TGTGCTAGTGGTTTGGCGGGTCGGGACAGGGAGTTCTTC. This translates into CASGLAGRDREFF.

The chain employs TRBV29-1 and TRBJ1-1; tentative D call: TRBD1 (5 bases). V was clipped by 5 bases and J by 5 bases, with 18 bases between them. CDR3 size: 14 residues. Germline V gene data show CDR1 as SQVTM and CDR2 as ANQGSEA. The CDR3 sequence: CSVIPQGSGTEAFF. The CDR3, as DNA: TGCAGCGTTATCCCCCAGGGAAGTGGTACTGAAGCTTTCTTT.

V gene TRBV20-1 combines with J gene TRBJ2-1; 7 nucleotides match TRBD2. Trimming removed 6 bases from V and 0 bases from J; junction bases left unmatched: 8. Germline V gene data show CDR1 as DFQATT and CDR2 as SNEGSKA (reference sequence). This CDR3 has 15 amino acids. The chain's CDR3 is CSADRRESSYNEQFF. In DNA, the CDR3 is TGCAGTGCCGATAGGCGGGAGAGCTCCTACAATGAGCAGTTCTTC.

The V call is TRBV7-2, the J call TRBJ2-4; 11 bases agree with TRBD2. Per the germline V gene, CDR1 is SGHTA and CDR2 is FQGNSA. This CDR3 is 19 amino acids long. V shed 4 bases, J shed 2 bases, and the junction held 13 bases outside the gene matches. The CDR3, as DNA: TGTGCCAGCAGCTCCTCTGGGACTAGCGGTTACAGGACCAAAAACATTCAGTACTTC. Protein sequence: CASSSSGTSGYRTKNIQYF. Filled out from reference TRBV7-2 and TRBJ2-4, the complete variable domain reads GAGVSQSPSNKVTEKGKDVELRCDPISGHTALYWYRQSLGQGLEFLIYFQGNSAPDKSGLPSDRFSAERTGGSVSTLTIQRTQQEDSAVYLCASSSSGTSGYRTKNIQYFGAGTRLSVL.

This clonotype was seen more than once but under ten times. The chain is built from TRBV4-1 and TRBJ2-1; D not resolved. From germline, CDR1 is MGHRA and CDR2 YSYEKL. Trimming took off 1 base at V and 7 bases at J, with 11 bases between the two ends. The CDR3 spans 14 residues. CDR3 coding DNA: TGCGCCAGCAGCCAAGTATTACTATCGAATGAGCAGTTCTTC. It yields the protein CASSQVLLSNEQFF.

The V call is TRBV6-2 or TRBV6-3, the J call TRBJ2-1; 9 nucleotides align to TRBD2. Unmatched junction bases numbered 2, after V lost 0 bases and J lost 5 bases. CDR3 size: 15 residues. Germline CDR1 reads MNHEY; CDR2 reads SVGEGT. CDR3 protein: CASSYSPSGNNEQFF. In DNA form, the CDR3 reads TGTGCCAGCAGTTACTCCCCTAGCGGGAACAATGAGCAGTTCTTC.

The chain carries TRBV20-1 and TRBJ2-1; 9 bases map to TRBD1. The DNA end is more similar to TRBJ2-7, so the J call may be wrong. Germline V lookup: CDR1 DFQATT, CDR2 SNEGSKA (reference sequence). CDR3 length equals 14 residues. The CDR3: CSAPGQGGYNEQYF. CDR3 in DNA: TGCAGTGCCCCGGGACAGGGAGGTTACAATGAGCAGTACTTC.

This clonotype has a handful of counts. V gene TRBV7-2 combines with J gene TRBJ2-5; 7 nucleotides match TRBD1. Per the germline V gene, CDR1 is SGHTA and CDR2 is FQGNSA. The CDR3 consists of 15 residues. V was pared by 2 bases and J by 1 base, with 4 bases of the junction left unmatched. As DNA, the CDR3 is TGTGCCAGCAGCTTACACAGGGGCCTCCAAGAGACCCAGTACTTC. Translating it yields CASSLHRGLQETQYF. The full variable domain, in which reference TRBV7-2 and TRBJ2-5 provide the parts outside the CDR3, is GAGVSQSPSNKVTEKGKDVELRCDPISGHTALYWYRQSLGQGLEFLIYFQGNSAPDKSGLPSDRFSAERTGGSVSTLTIQRTQQEDSAVYLCASSLHRGLQETQYFGPGTRLLVL.

The chain carries TRBV6-1 and TRBJ1-6; D not certain. CDR1 is MNHNS and CDR2 is SASEGT in the germline V gene. The CDR3 totals 11 residues. The V end was cut by 2 bases, the J end by 9 bases, with 2 bases between. This chain's CDR3 is CASSEISPLHF. The CDR3 DNA follows: TGTGCCAGCAGTGAAATTTCACCCCTCCACTTT.

This clonotype was counted a single time. The rearrangement links TRBV9 to TRBJ2-2; D not certain. V was trimmed by 4 bases and J by 4 bases, leaving 8 bases between them. This CDR3 has 13 amino acids. Germline CDR1 SGDLS, CDR2 YYNGEE. The DNA for the CDR3 is TGTGCCAGCAGCCCCCGCATCACCGGGGAGCTGTTTTTT. Translated: CASSPRITGELFF.

This chain joins TRBV3-1 and TRBJ2-5; 10 bases line up with TRBD2. J was trimmed by 3 bases and V by 4 bases; bases with no gene match: 14. The CDR3 is 18 amino acids. From germline, CDR1 is LGHDT and CDR2 YNNKEL (reference sequence). The CDR3 protein is CASSRGMVLAGVEETQYF. The CDR3 coding sequence is TGTGCCAGCAGCCGGGGTATGGTCCTAGCGGGAGTTGAAGAGACCCAGTACTTC.

The chain links TRBV18 to TRBJ2-1, with D unclear. The CDR3 contains 14 residues. Per the germline V gene, CDR1 is KGHSH and CDR2 is LQKENI. The V end was cut by 0 bases, the J end by 8 bases, with 11 bases between. CDR3 DNA sequence: TGTGCCAGCTCACCACCATCAGTCGTACATGAGCAGTTCTTC. Residues: CASSPPSVVHEQFF.

This chain links TRBV11-2 with TRBJ2-7; D not certain. Judging by the DNA end, TRBJ2-4 fits better; the J call may be wrong. The germline V gene has CDR1 SGHAT and CDR2 FQNNGV. The CDR3 runs to 18 residues. DNA of the CDR3: TGTGCCAGCAGCCAAGAGTCTTTTGACCGATTTCGCGTGGACATTCAGTACTTC. It codes for CASSQESFDRFRVDIQYF.

The rearrangement links TRBV28 to TRBJ1-2; possibly TRBD1 for D (5 bases). CDR1 MDHEN and CDR2 SYDVKM come from the germline V gene. Trimming left V 3 bases short and J 8 bases short, with 10 bases between. The CDR3 has 12 amino acids. CDR3 DNA: TGTGCCAGCAGTTTCGGGGGTAAAGGCTACACCTTC. Translating gives CASSFGGKGYTF.

This chain connects TRBV2 to TRBJ1-1, with 7 bases fitting TRBD1. V dropped 4 bases and J dropped 0; count of bases not matched to a gene: 5. CDR1 and CDR2 (germline): SNHLY, FYNNEI. This CDR3 contains 15 residues. The CDR3: CASSARTGLNTEAFF. DNA for the CDR3: TGTGCCAGCAGTGCCCGGACAGGATTGAACACTGAAGCTTTCTTT.

The chain links TRBV29-1 to TRBJ2-7; tentative D call: TRBD2 (6 bases). Germline values: CDR1 SQVTM, CDR2 ANQGSEA. V dropped 3 bases and J dropped 7 bases, with 22 bases sitting between them. CDR3 size: 15 residues. The CDR3 here is CSVDLRGFSYNEQYF. CDR3 sequence (DNA): TGCAGCGTTGATCTGCGGGGTTTCTCCTACAATGAGCAGTACTTC.

The gene calls are TRBV7-9 and TRBJ2-1; possibly TRBD2 for D (6 bases). With 1 base removed from V and 9 bases from J, the gap between germline ends came to 19 bases. This CDR3 is 16 amino acids long. Germline V lookup: CDR1 SEHNR, CDR2 FQNEAQ (reference sequence). CDR3: CASSLGGLWTRSEQFF. The CDR3, as DNA: TGTGCCAGCAGCTTAGGGGGACTGTGGACGAGGTCTGAGCAGTTCTTC.

V gene TRBV27 combines with J gene TRBJ2-5, with TRBD1 matching over 11 bases. The CDR3 covers 16 residues. Germline V gives CDR1 MNHEY, CDR2 SMNVEV (reference sequence). With V trimmed by 0 bases and J by 7 bases, 7 bases remained unmatched. The CDR3 DNA is TGTGCCAGCAGTTTATCGGGGACAGGGGGGTTAACGACCCAGTACTTC. Its translation is CASSLSGTGGLTTQYF.

V and J are TRBV29-1 and TRBJ1-5; maybe TRBD1 (5 bases). The length of the CDR3 is 13 residues. Germline assignment: CDR1 SQVTM and CDR2 ANQGSEA. The ends were cut back, 7 bases at V and 6 bases at J, with 16 bases in the middle. The CDR3 coding sequence is TGCAGCGCTCAACAGGATCGGCGTCAGCCCCAGCATTTT. It is translated as CSAQQDRRQPQHF.

This clonotype was observed a handful of times. A single base separates this from a much larger clone, so it may be a read error. The chain links TRBV29-1 to TRBJ2-1, with a tentative D call TRBD2 (5 bases). CDR3 length: 13 residues. Trimming removed 4 bases from V and 5 bases from J, with 12 bases in between. Germline assignment: CDR1 SQVTM and CDR2 ANQGSEA. CDR3: CSVGTLNDNEQFF. The CDR3 coding sequence is TGCAGCGTTGGGACTTTAAACGACAATGAGCAGTTCTTC.